This T cell receptor beta chain derives from a study of cytomegalovirus exposure and HLA in healthy donors. Study-level background: The Caucasian-associated ancestry cluster contained more than 75% of the approximately 410 genotyped donors.

J gave up 4 bases and V 7 bases, and 5 bases lay outside the gene matches. Per the germline V gene, CDR1 is SNHLY and CDR2 is FYNNEI. This CDR3 contains 14 residues. Study results and caveats: Previous analysis showed most TCR beta V segments were productive about 87% or about 30% of the time. HLA allele associations emerged for about 16,000 TCR beta sequences in a later analysis, at 0.05 false discovery rate.

A remark on this clone: Its antigen is still unknown.

With 60 Vbeta and 13 Jbeta primers, the PCR was carried out. Sequencing used immunoSEQ multiplex PCR; TCRdb keeps in-frame clones, though not all of them. The data contain approximately 140,000 clones, around 83% of them singletons. V usage is TRBV2 and J usage is TRBJ1-3; 9 positions match TRBD1. The sample taken for sequencing was PBMCs. The TCR was taken from a girl aged 2-9 years in good health and CMV-seronegative. The DNA for the CDR3 is TGTGCCAGCATTTACAGGGGGCCCGGAAACACCATATATTTT. Its protein product is CASIYRGPGNTIYF.